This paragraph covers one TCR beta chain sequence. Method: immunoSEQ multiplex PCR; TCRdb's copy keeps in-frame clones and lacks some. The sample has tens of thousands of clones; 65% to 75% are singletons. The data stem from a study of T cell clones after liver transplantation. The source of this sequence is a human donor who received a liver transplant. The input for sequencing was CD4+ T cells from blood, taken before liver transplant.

The CDR3 DNA follows: TGTGCCTGGAGTCCCTCCGACAGACGAACTGAAGCTTTCTTT. Protein: CAWSPSDRRTEAFF. This chain links TRBV30 with TRBJ1-1; TRBD1 is a possible D gene (5 bases). Trimming pared 2 bases from V and 5 bases from J, leaving 15 bases between. Germline lookup yields CDR1 GTSNPN and CDR2 SVGIG (reference sequence). The CDR3 has 14 residues.